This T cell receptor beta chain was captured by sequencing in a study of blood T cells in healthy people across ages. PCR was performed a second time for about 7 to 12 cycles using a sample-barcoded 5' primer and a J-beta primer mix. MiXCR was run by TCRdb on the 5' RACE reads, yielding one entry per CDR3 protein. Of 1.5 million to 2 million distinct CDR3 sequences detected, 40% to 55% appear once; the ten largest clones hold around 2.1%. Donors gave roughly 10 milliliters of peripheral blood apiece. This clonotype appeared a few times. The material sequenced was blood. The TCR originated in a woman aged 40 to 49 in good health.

The DNA of the CDR3 is TGTGCCAGCAGCCAAGCTAGCGGGGTTTACAATGAGCAGTTCTTC. This gives the protein CASSQASGVYNEQFF. The chain carries TRBV14 and TRBJ2-1, with 9 positions matching TRBD2. The V gene's germline CDR1 is SGHDN and CDR2 FVKESK. The CDR3 spans 15 residues. V was clipped by 1 base and J by 4 bases; unmatched bases: 2. The whole variable domain, remainder taken from reference TRBV14 and TRBJ2-1, is EAGVTQFPSHSVIEKGQTVTLRCDPISGHDNLYWYRRVMGKEIKFLLHFVKESKQDESGMPNNRFLAERTGGTYSTLKVQPAELEDSGVYFCASSQASGVYNEQFFGPGTRLTVL.